The 31 T cell receptor beta chains below come from one sample, sequenced in a study of T cell changes during pregnancy in multiple sclerosis. Assay: immunoSEQ multiplex PCR; the TCRdb copy retains only in-frame clones and omits some. This sample has about 110,000 clones; less than 95% occur once, and the top ten carry less than 2%. Sequencing was performed on peripheral blood, taken before pregnancy. The receptors originated from a female donor with multiple sclerosis, enrolled in a pregnancy study.

The chain uses TRBV5-1 and TRBJ2-7; 7 nucleotides line up with TRBD2. The CDR3 sequence is 15 residues long. Germline lookup yields CDR1 SGHRS and CDR2 YFSETQ. V was pared by 4 bases and J by 4 bases, with 11 bases of the junction left unmatched. The CDR3 loop is CASSQSGTIGYEQYF. The DNA of the CDR3 is TGCGCCAGCAGCCAATCCGGGACTATCGGTTACGAGCAGTACTTC.

The chain is built from TRBV15 and TRBJ2-1, with 10 bases lining up with TRBD1. The CDR3 is made up of 16 amino acids. Germline lookup yields CDR1 LNHNV and CDR2 YYDKDF (reference sequence). Losses at the gene ends were 1 base for V and 7 bases for J; bases not matched to a gene: 7. CDR3 region: CATSRVLGQGVNEQFF. The CDR3 nucleotides are TGTGCCACCAGCAGAGTCTTAGGACAGGGGGTAAATGAGCAGTTCTTC.

As regards this clone: This sample includes further DNA sequences coding for the same CDR3. The chain couples TRBV13 to TRBJ2-7; 7 bases are a match to TRBD1. Germline V gene sequence: CDR1 PRHDT, CDR2 FYEKMQ (reference sequence). There are 13 residues in the CDR3. J was trimmed by 2 bases and V by 5 bases; bases with no gene match: 3. The CDR3 bases are TGTGCCAGCAGCGGGACAGAGACCTACGAGCAGTACTTC. This translates into CASSGTETYEQYF.

The V gene is TRBV19, the J gene TRBJ2-5; 15 bases are a match to TRBD2. The CDR3 sequence is 15 residues long. J was trimmed by 3 bases and V by 7 bases; bases with no gene match: 3. Looked up from germline, CDR1 is LNHDA and CDR2 is SQIVND (reference sequence). In DNA, the CDR3 is TGTGCCAGTACTGGACTAGCGGGGGGGAAAGAGACCCAGTACTTC. It codes for CASTGLAGGKETQYF.

The chain couples TRBV4-3 to TRBJ1-6; D unresolved. The germline gives CDR1 LGHNA, CDR2 YSLEER. The CDR3 loop spans 13 amino acids. V lost 4 bases and J 10 bases, leaving 11 bases between the germline ends. CDR3 coding DNA: TGCGCCAGCAGCCCACGTGGGGAGTCACCCCTCCACTTT. It is translated as CASSPRGESPLHF.

The genes are TRBV25-1 and TRBJ1-3; 7 bases are shared with TRBD1. Germline CDR1 MGHDK, CDR2 SYGVNS. V gave up 4 bases and J gave up 0 bases; unmatched junction bases: 3. The CDR3 is 15 residues long. CDR3 amino acids: CASSGNRGSGNTIYF. The DNA for the CDR3 is TGTGCCAGCAGTGGGAACAGGGGCTCTGGAAACACCATATATTTT.

CDR3 region: CASSEGRGPGTDTQYF. The DNA for the CDR3 is TGTGCCAGCAGTGAAGGTAGGGGGCCCGGCACAGATACGCAGTATTTT. This sequence joins TRBV6-1 and TRBJ2-3; 7 bases match TRBD1. The J segment lost 1 base and the V segment lost 1 base, leaving 5 bases of the junction unmatched. The CDR3 extends over 16 amino acids. Germline V lookup: CDR1 MNHNS, CDR2 SASEGT.

This clone was observed a few times. Other DNA sequences in this sample translate to the same CDR3. CDR3 bases: TGTGCCAGCAGCTCTACAGGGGGGACTGAAGCTTTCTTT. Encoded protein: CASSSTGGTEAFF. The chain combines TRBV5-4 with TRBJ1-1; 8 nucleotides line up with TRBD1. Germline V gene sequence: CDR1 SGHNT, CDR2 YYREEE (reference sequence). Trimming at V came to 3 bases and at J to 5 bases, leaving 3 bases not matched to a gene. The CDR3 consists of 13 residues.

This chain links TRBV18 with TRBJ1-5; no reliable D call. This CDR3 contains 15 residues. V dropped 6 bases and J dropped 5 bases, with 17 bases sitting between them. The V gene's germline CDR1 is KGHSH and CDR2 LQKENI. The CDR3 DNA sequence: TGTGCCAGCTCTGCGTTATCGGGTGTTGATCAGCCCCAGCATTTT. Its translation: CASSALSGVDQPQHF.

This sequence joins TRBV28 and TRBJ2-7; a weak D match, TRBD2 (5 bases). Trimming took 5 bases from V and 2 from J, leaving 16 bases between them. CDR3 length: 15 amino acids. The germline V gene has CDR1 MDHEN and CDR2 SYDVKM. The CDR3 spells CASSINPSPAYEQYF. The DNA of the CDR3 is TGTGCCAGCAGTATAAACCCTAGCCCTGCCTACGAGCAGTACTTC.

In this sample, this clone turned up once. V gene TRBV18 combines with J gene TRBJ1-4; no firm D call. The CDR3 is 15 amino acids. CDR1 and CDR2 from the germline V gene are KGHSH and LQKENI. V lost 3 bases to trimming and J lost 4 bases, with 12 bases between them. The CDR3: CASSPKNTVNEKLFF. For the CDR3, the DNA is TGTGCCAGCTCACCCAAAAATACAGTTAATGAAAAACTGTTTTTT.

The CDR3 here is CASSPDSYNEKLFF. CDR3 in DNA: TGTGCCAGCAGCCCGGACAGCTATAATGAAAAACTGTTTTTT. The rearrangement uses TRBV5-4 and TRBJ1-4, with D tentatively TRBD1 (6 bases). V was trimmed by 4 bases and J by 4 bases, leaving 11 bases between them. The CDR3 consists of 14 residues. Looked up from germline, CDR1 is SGHNT and CDR2 is YYREEE (reference sequence).

This clone has at least ten counts. This chain links TRBV6-1 with TRBJ1-6; D gene ambiguous. The CDR3 contains 16 residues. Trimming took off 4 bases at V and 4 bases at J, with 14 bases between the two ends. Per germline, CDR1 MNHNS and CDR2 SASEGT. The CDR3, as DNA: TGTGCCAGCAGTGCCCCCCCGGGTGCTTATAATTCACCCCTCCACTTT. This gives the protein CASSAPPGAYNSPLHF.

This clone came up once. This chain connects TRBV28 to TRBJ1-5; 8 bases are shared with TRBD1. Trimming took 5 bases from V and 0 from J; bases not matched to a gene: 18. The length of the CDR3 is 20 residues. Germline V gene data show CDR1 as MDHEN and CDR2 as SYDVKM. The CDR3 protein is CASSRPSGRGHGYSNQPQHF. As DNA, the CDR3 is TGTGCCAGCAGTCGGCCTTCGGGCAGGGGGCATGGTTATAGCAATCAGCCCCAGCATTTT.

This clone was found a few times. The CDR3 protein is CAWSGQGYEQYF. The CDR3 DNA is TGTGCCTGGAGCGGACAGGGGTACGAGCAGTACTTC. The genes are TRBV30 and TRBJ2-7, with 9 bases matching TRBD1. The CDR3 totals 12 residues. With 3 bases clipped from V and 4 bases from J, the junction kept 1 base outside the gene matches. CDR1 is GTSNPN and CDR2 is SVGIG in the germline V gene (reference sequence).

CDR3 bases: TGTGCCAGCAGCTTTTTCGGACAGGGTTTAGTATCCGGGGAGCTGTTTTTT. Residues: CASSFFGQGLVSGELFF. The rearrangement uses TRBV7-2 and TRBJ2-2, with 8 bases lining up with TRBD1. Trimming took 3 bases from V and 6 from J; bases not matched to a gene: 12. This CDR3 contains 17 residues. Germline CDR1 is SGHTA and CDR2 is FQGNSA.

V and J are TRBV18 and TRBJ1-5; D might be TRBD1 (6 bases). This CDR3 contains 15 residues. The V and J ends lost 6 bases and 5 bases respectively, with 17 bases between them. Germline V gene sequence: CDR1 KGHSH, CDR2 LQKENI. This CDR3 is CASSPIAGVDQPQHF. Written as DNA, the CDR3 is TGTGCCAGCTCCCCTATCGCAGGGGTTGATCAGCCCCAGCATTTT.

V usage is TRBV6-5 and J usage is TRBJ1-1; D is perhaps TRBD1 (6 bases). The V gene lost 2 bases and the J gene lost 2 bases, with 12 bases spanning the gap. There are 15 residues in the CDR3. CDR1 is MNHEY and CDR2 is SVGAGI in the germline V gene. The CDR3, as DNA: TGTGCCAGCAGTTACGCGAAGGGGGTTAACACTGAAGCTTTCTTT. Its protein is CASSYAKGVNTEAFF.

This clone was found a few times. V gene TRBV19 combines with J gene TRBJ1-2; 8 nucleotides line up with TRBD1. Germline CDR1 is LNHDA and CDR2 is SQIVND (reference sequence). The trim removed 5 bases at V and 6 bases at J, leaving 11 bases unmatched. The CDR3 is 15 residues long. The DNA of the CDR3 is TGTGCCAGTAGTTATAACGACAGGGGCGTTGATGGCTACACCTTC. Its protein product is CASSYNDRGVDGYTF.

The rearrangement uses TRBV7-2 and TRBJ2-3; D gene ambiguous. There are 13 residues in the CDR3. The V gene lost 4 bases and the J gene lost 6 bases, with 11 bases spanning the gap. Germline CDR1 is SGHTA and CDR2 is FQGNSA. The CDR3 loop is CASSSQVPDTQYF. In nucleotides, the CDR3 is TGTGCCAGCAGCTCCCAGGTCCCCGATACGCAGTATTTT.

This CDR3 reads CASSQGRTSPGETQYF. In DNA form, the CDR3 reads TGTGCCAGCAGCCAGGGACGGACTAGCCCCGGAGAGACCCAGTACTTC. The rearrangement uses TRBV4-2 and TRBJ2-5; TRBD2 agrees at 8 bases. Germline V CDR1 and CDR2: LGHNA, YNFKEQ. CDR3 length: 16 residues. The junction had 10 bases not matched to a gene; V was cut back by 3 bases and J by 4 bases.

J is TRBJ1-1 and V is TRBV20-1; D is undetermined. From germline, CDR1 is DFQATT and CDR2 SNEGSKA (reference sequence). This CDR3 is built from 11 residues. Deletions cut 3 bases from V and 6 bases from J, with 8 bases between. CDR3 region: CSASRTAEAFF. CDR3 bases: TGCAGTGCTAGCCGAACAGCTGAAGCTTTCTTT.

The CDR3 spells CASSLVGGSYEQYF. Here the CDR3 DNA reads TGTGCCAGCAGTTTGGTGGGGGGCTCCTACGAGCAGTACTTC. The chain couples TRBV28 to TRBJ2-7, with D tentatively TRBD2 (6 bases). Trimming shortened V by 3 bases and J by 0 bases, and 9 bases separated the two germline ends. Looked up from germline, CDR1 is MDHEN and CDR2 is SYDVKM. This CDR3 has 14 amino acids.

The rearrangement uses TRBV5-1 and TRBJ2-7; maybe TRBD1 (6 bases). This CDR3 has 15 residues. From germline, CDR1 is SGHRS and CDR2 YFSETQ. V was cut by 4 bases and J by 0 bases, with 14 bases left in between. The CDR3 region has the DNA TGCGCCAGCAGCACTCTGACAGGTTTCTCCTACGAGCAGTACTTC. It is translated as CASSTLTGFSYEQYF.

This clone was recorded only once. This CDR3 is CASTPVPLSGNTIYF. CDR3 bases: TGTGCCAGCACCCCGGTGCCTCTCTCTGGAAACACCATATATTTT. The genes are TRBV7-8 and TRBJ1-3; D is uncertain. Germline assignment: CDR1 SGHVS and CDR2 FQNEAQ. The ends were cut back, 7 bases at V and 0 bases at J, with 13 bases in the middle. CDR3 length: 15 residues.

The chain combines TRBV28 with TRBJ1-1; 8 nucleotides match TRBD1. The length of the CDR3 is 16 residues. V lost 7 bases to trimming and J lost 6 bases; unmatched junction nucleotides: 16. Germline CDR1 MDHEN, CDR2 SYDVKM. CDR3 sequence (DNA): TGTGCCAGCAACTCTATACCGGGACAGGCGTCACCTGAAGCTTTCTTT. This codes for CASNSIPGQASPEAFF.

The chain carries TRBV9 and TRBJ2-2, with TRBD1 matching 7 bases. The CDR3 runs to 19 residues. Per the germline V gene, CDR1 is SGDLS and CDR2 is YYNGEE. V lost 3 bases, J lost 6 bases, and 20 bases stayed unmatched. This CDR3 is CASSASLGTAHRGAGELFF. CDR3 sequence (DNA): TGTGCCAGCAGCGCATCGCTAGGGACAGCCCATCGGGGTGCCGGGGAGCTGTTTTTT.

The chain couples TRBV9 to TRBJ2-1, with D possibly matching TRBD2 (7 bases). The germline V and J ends were trimmed by 0 bases and 8 bases, with 15 bases remaining between them. The length of the CDR3 is 15 residues. In germline, CDR1 is SGDLS, CDR2 YYNGEE. The CDR3: CASSVAGGINYEQFF. CDR3 nucleotides: TGTGCCAGCAGCGTAGCGGGGGGCATAAACTATGAGCAGTTCTTC.

The genes are TRBV9 and TRBJ1-4; a possible D gene is TRBD1 (5 bases). Deletions cut 7 bases from V and 4 bases from J, with 11 bases between. Germline CDR1 and CDR2: SGDLS and YYNGEE. The CDR3 is 13 amino acids. The CDR3 DNA sequence: TGTGCCAGCGGAGGGGACGTTAATGAAAAACTGTTTTTT. It specifies CASGGDVNEKLFF. The full variable domain, its missing parts supplied by reference TRBV9 and TRBJ1-4, is DSGVTQTPKHLITATGQRVTLRCSPRSGDLSVYWYQQSLDQGLQFLIQYYNGEERAKGNILERFSAQQFPDLHSELNLSSLELGDSALYFCASGGDVNEKLFFGSGTQLSVL.

Of note for this clone: The junction and the germline gene differ at one end; a read error may be behind it. The chain uses TRBV7-7 and TRBJ2-7; tentatively, D is TRBD1 (5 bases). Germline CDR1 reads SSHAT; CDR2 reads FNYEAQ (reference sequence). This CDR3 contains 19 residues. The CDR3 is CASSLIPQGHSPGNYEQYF. The CDR3 DNA reads as TGTGCTAGCAGCTTAATTCCCCAAGGCCACTCACCAGGGAACTACGAGCAGTACTTC.

This chain links TRBV7-2 with TRBJ1-1; D not resolved. CDR1 and CDR2 from the germline V gene are SGHTA and FQGNSA. Trimming stripped 4 bases from V and 5 bases from J, with 11 bases between. The CDR3 sequence is 13 residues long. Here the CDR3 reads CASSSSSGTEAFF. DNA for the CDR3: TGTGCCAGCAGCTCGTCCTCGGGTACTGAAGCTTTCTTT.